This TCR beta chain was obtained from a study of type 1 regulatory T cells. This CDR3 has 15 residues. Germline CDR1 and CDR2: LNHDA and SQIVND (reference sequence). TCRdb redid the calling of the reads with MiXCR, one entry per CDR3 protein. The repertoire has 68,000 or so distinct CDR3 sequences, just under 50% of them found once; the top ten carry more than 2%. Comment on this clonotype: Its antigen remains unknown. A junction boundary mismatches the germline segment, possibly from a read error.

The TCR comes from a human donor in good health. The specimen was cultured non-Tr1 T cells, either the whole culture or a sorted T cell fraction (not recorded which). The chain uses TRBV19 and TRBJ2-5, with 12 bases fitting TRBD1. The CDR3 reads CTSSPGQGALGTQYF. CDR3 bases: TGTACCAGTAGCCCGGGACAGGGGGCCCTCGGTACCCAGTACTTC.